A selection of T cell receptor beta chains follows, all from one sample in a study of identical twins. TCRdb analysed the 5' RACE reads with MiXCR anew, one entry per CDR3 protein. The sample includes a few hundred thousand distinct CDR3 sequences, 7.5% to 10% of them seen just once. These data were also filed under a second study, of yellow fever vaccine responses in identical twins.

What was sequenced was PBMCs. The receptors shown here come from a woman in her late teens or twenties in good health. CDR3s include the opening cysteine and the closing phenylalanine or tryptophan. A D gene is named only where the DNA matches it firmly. Clone size, where shown, is once, few, many, or a class for clones that have expanded.

J gene | clone size | D gene | V gene | CDR3 protein | CDR3 DNA
TRBJ2-7 | few | - | TRBV9 | CASSAGQPYEQYF | TGTGCCAGCAGCGCGGGACAACCCTACGAGCAGTACTTC
TRBJ2-1 | - | TRBD1 | TRBV9 | CASSPNRGEQFF | TGTGCCAGCAGCCCTAACAGGGGTGAGCAGTTCTTC
TRBJ2-4 | - | - | TRBV7-8 | CASSLGTELAKNIQYF | TGTGCCAGCAGCTTAGGGACAGAGTTAGCCAAAAACATTCAGTACTTC
TRBJ2-3 | many | - | TRBV20-1 | CSASPAGAKETTTDTQYF | TGCAGTGCTAGCCCTGCAGGGGCCAAAGAAACTACCACAGATACGCAGTATTTT
TRBJ2-2 | few | TRBD1 | TRBV5-1 | CASSDLIPGQGRSTGELFF | TGCGCCAGCAGCGACCTAATTCCGGGACAGGGTCGTTCCACCGGGGAGCTGTTTTTT
TRBJ2-5 | - | - | TRBV7-2 | CASSLAQGWGETQYF | TGTGCCAGCAGCTTAGCCCAGGGGTGGGGAGAGACCCAGTACTTC
TRBJ2-5 | few | - | TRBV28 | CASSIGGTGLETQYF | TGTGCCAGCAGCATTGGGGGCACAGGGTTGGAGACCCAGTACTTC
TRBJ2-1 | - | - | TRBV7-2 | CASSLSQLYNEQFF | TGTGCCAGCAGCTTATCACAATTATACAATGAGCAGTTCTTC
TRBJ1-2 | few | TRBD1 | TRBV5-6 | CASSYGQGNYGYTF | TGTGCCAGCAGCTACGGACAGGGGAACTATGGCTACACCTTC
TRBJ2-7 | - | - | TRBV11-2 | CASSPQDGIFNEQYF | TGTGCCAGCAGCCCCCAGGACGGGATCTTCAACGAGCAGTACTTC
TRBJ1-2 | - | - | TRBV10-3 | CAISEPDRRYGYTF | TGTGCCATCAGTGAGCCCGACAGGAGATATGGCTACACCTTC
TRBJ2-1 | few | - | TRBV20-1 | CSARPKGGMGDLSYNEQFF | TGCAGTGCTAGACCTAAAGGAGGGATGGGGGATCTGTCCTACAATGAGCAGTTCTTC
TRBJ2-4 | - | - | TRBV20-1 | CSATNRDGEAKNIQYF | TGCAGTGCTACGAATAGGGACGGAGAAGCCAAAAACATTCAGTACTTC
TRBJ2-3 | many | - | TRBV6-4 | CASSVGPNTDTQYF | TGTGCCAGCAGTGTCGGGCCAAACACAGATACGCAGTATTTT
TRBJ2-3 | - | TRBD1 | TRBV12-3/TRBV12-4 | CASSPSRDRGLNTQYF | TGTGCCAGCAGTCCAAGCCGGGACAGGGGGCTGAATACGCAGTATTTT
TRBJ2-5 | - | - | TRBV6-1 | CASSVQGTQYF | TGTGCCAGCAGTGTACAAGGGACCCAGTACTTC
TRBJ2-2 | once | TRBD2 | TRBV20-1 | CSARAGGLSNTGELFF | TGCAGTGCTAGGGCGGGGGGCCTGTCGAACACCGGGGAGCTGTTTTTT
TRBJ2-5 | - | TRBD1 | TRBV7-8 | CASSLAWDRLVTQYF | TGTGCCAGCAGCTTAGCCTGGGACAGATTAGTGACCCAGTACTTC
TRBJ2-3 | many | TRBD1 | TRBV6-1 | CASSRDRVKADTQYF | TGTGCCAGCAGCCGGGACAGGGTTAAGGCAGATACGCAGTATTTT
TRBJ2-3 | many | TRBD1 | TRBV27 | CASSFGTGGRLSTDTQYF | TGTGCCAGCAGTTTTGGGACAGGGGGCCGATTGAGCACAGATACGCAGTATTTT
TRBJ1-5 | many | - | TRBV4-1 | CASSQDLAGGNQPQHF | TGCGCCAGCAGCCAAGATTTGGCAGGGGGCAATCAGCCCCAGCATTTT
TRBJ2-5 | many | TRBD2 | TRBV12-3/TRBV12-4 | CASSPLSGSWETQYF | TGTGCCAGCAGTCCCCTTAGCGGGTCGTGGGAGACCCAGTACTTC
TRBJ2-1 | many | - | TRBV12-3/TRBV12-4 | CASSPRGSSYNEQFF | TGTGCCAGCAGTCCCCGGGGGAGCTCCTACAATGAGCAGTTCTTC
TRBJ2-2 | many | - | TRBV4-2 | CATRWSAQETGELFF | TGTGCCACAAGATGGTCTGCCCAGGAAACCGGGGAGCTGTTTTTT
TRBJ1-6 | many | TRBD1 | TRBV10-3 | CAISQNARQGTTKGSPLHF | TGTGCCATCAGCCAAAACGCAAGACAGGGGACGACCAAGGGGTCACCCCTCCACTTT
TRBJ2-4 | - | - | TRBV15 | CATSRGVLDGKNIQYF | TGTGCCACCAGCAGAGGAGTGCTCGATGGCAAAAACATTCAGTACTTC
TRBJ1-2 | many | TRBD1 | TRBV20-1 | CSAGRDSSFEGYTF | TGCAGTGCTGGGCGGGACAGCTCGTTCGAGGGCTACACCTTC
TRBJ1-6 | - | - | TRBV9 | CASSDSIRTPLHF | TGTGCCAGCAGCGACAGTATAAGAACACCCCTCCACTTT
TRBJ1-1 | many | - | TRBV12-5 | CASGLVLKDGSHTEAFF | TGTGCTAGTGGTTTGGTATTGAAGGACGGTTCCCACACTGAAGCTTTCTTT
TRBJ2-7 | - | - | TRBV10-1 | CASSKGLSSYEQYF | TGCGCCAGCAGTAAGGGTCTCAGCTCCTACGAGCAGTACTTC
TRBJ1-2 | many | TRBD1 | TRBV6-1 | CATKVGQGAFGYTF | TGTGCCACTAAGGTTGGACAGGGTGCTTTTGGCTACACCTTC
TRBJ2-3 | - | TRBD2 | TRBV4-2 | CASSQGGTSGSTDTQYF | TGTGCCAGCAGCCAAGGAGGGACTAGCGGGAGCACAGATACGCAGTATTTT
TRBJ1-1 | many | - | TRBV7-9 | CASSFSNEAFF | TGTGCCAGCAGCTTCAGCAATGAAGCTTTCTTT
TRBJ2-1 | few | - | TRBV14 | CASSQTLSTGEQFF | TGTGCCAGCAGCCAAACCCTTTCTACCGGTGAGCAGTTCTTC
TRBJ2-7 | - | - | TRBV6-5 | CASSPHGQEDEQYF | TGTGCCAGCAGTCCCCATGGCCAGGAAGACGAGCAGTACTTC
TRBJ1-5 | - | - | TRBV29-1 | CSVAGGRNQPQHF | TGCAGCGTCGCGGGGGGCCGGAATCAGCCCCAGCATTTT
TRBJ2-7 | few | - | TRBV29-1 | CSVEDAGEGYEQYF | TGCAGCGTTGAAGATGCAGGGGAAGGCTACGAGCAGTACTTC
TRBJ2-7 | few | TRBD1 | TRBV5-8 | CASSFRDRINYEQYF | TGTGCCAGCAGCTTCCGGGACAGGATTAACTACGAGCAGTACTTC
TRBJ2-2 | many | - | TRBV10-3 | CAISGGTRNTGELFF | TGTGCCATCAGCGGCGGGACTCGGAACACCGGGGAGCTGTTTTTT
TRBJ2-3 | many | - | TRBV4-2 | CASSRGPLTDTQYF | TGTGCCAGCAGCCGAGGCCCCTTAACAGATACGCAGTATTTT
TRBJ2-5 | - | - | TRBV10-3 | CAISRGAGQETQYF | TGTGCCATCTCTCGCGGGGCGGGACAAGAGACCCAGTACTTC
TRBJ2-5 | - | TRBD2 | TRBV12-3/TRBV12-4 | CASTLAGGQETQYF | TGTGCCAGCACTCTAGCGGGGGGACAAGAGACCCAGTACTTC